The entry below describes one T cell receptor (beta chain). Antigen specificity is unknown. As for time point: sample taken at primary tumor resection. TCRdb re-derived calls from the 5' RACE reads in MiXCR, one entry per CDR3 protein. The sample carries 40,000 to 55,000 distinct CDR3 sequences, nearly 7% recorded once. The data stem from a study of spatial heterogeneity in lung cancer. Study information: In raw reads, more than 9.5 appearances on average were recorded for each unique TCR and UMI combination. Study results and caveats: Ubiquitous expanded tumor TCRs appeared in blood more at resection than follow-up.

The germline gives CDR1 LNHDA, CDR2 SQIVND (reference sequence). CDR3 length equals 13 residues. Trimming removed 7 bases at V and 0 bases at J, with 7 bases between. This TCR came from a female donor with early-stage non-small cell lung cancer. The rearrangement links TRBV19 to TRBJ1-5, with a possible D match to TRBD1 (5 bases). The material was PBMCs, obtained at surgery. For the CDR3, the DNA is TGTGCCAGTACCGGACATAGCAATCAGCCCCAGCATTTT. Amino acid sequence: CASTGHSNQPQHF. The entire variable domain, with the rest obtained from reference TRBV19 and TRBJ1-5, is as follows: DGGITQSPKYLFRKEGQNVTLSCEQNLNHDAMYWYRQDPGQGLRLIYYSQIVNDFQKGDIAEGYSVSREKKESFPLTVTSAQKNPTAFYLCASTGHSNQPQHFGDGTRLSIL.